What follows are 21 T cell receptor beta chains derived from one specimen sequenced in a study of brain T cells in children with intractable seizures. The method was immunoSEQ multiplex PCR; TCRdb's version includes in-frame clones alone and lacks a portion of them. Of 300,000 to 400,000 clones in the sample, about 93% were seen once. The sample's time point: blood from clinic visit 5 months post-surgery; TSC patient then seizure free. The source material was peripheral blood, sampled roughly 5 months after surgery. The receptor source for this set is a boy in the first two years of life with tuberous sclerosis and intractable seizures.

V usage is TRBV10-3 and J usage is TRBJ1-2, with 7 bases aligning to TRBD1. The CDR3 extends over 18 amino acids. Germline lookup yields CDR1 ENHRY and CDR2 SYGVKD. J lost 7 bases, V lost 2 bases, and 19 bases had no gene match. CDR3 in amino acids: CAISEANLLDRVRFGYTF. The CDR3 nucleotides read TGTGCCATCAGTGAGGCAAATCTCCTCGACAGGGTGCGTTTTGGCTACACCTTC.

V is TRBV3-1 (or the pseudogene TRBV3-2) and J is TRBJ2-3, with a possible D match to TRBD2 (5 bases). CDR3 length equals 13 residues. Germline assignment: CDR1 LGHDT and CDR2 YNNKEL (reference sequence). With 4 bases removed from V and 6 bases from J, the gap between germline ends came to 11 bases. The CDR3 sequence is CASSRPGGDTQYF. For the CDR3, the DNA is TGTGCCAGCAGCCGCCCCGGCGGGGATACGCAGTATTTT.

The genes are TRBV12-3 or TRBV12-4 and TRBJ1-1; D is undetermined. There are 13 residues in the CDR3. V lost 2 bases and J lost 3, with 7 bases in between. The DNA for the CDR3 is TGTGCCAGCAGTTTAAGTCAGGACACTGAAGCTTTCTTT. Residues: CASSLSQDTEAFF.

The rearrangement links TRBV9 to TRBJ2-7; 8 nucleotides align to TRBD2. The CDR3 runs to 16 residues. With V trimmed by 2 bases and J by 2 bases, 9 bases remained unmatched. Germline lookup yields CDR1 SGDLS and CDR2 YYNGEE. The CDR3 protein is CASSVRAGEMTYEQYF. The CDR3 coding sequence is TGTGCCAGCAGCGTCCGAGCGGGGGAAATGACCTACGAGCAGTACTTC.

CDR3 nucleotides: TGTGCCAGCAGCTCCCGGGACAGGGAGGGAGATACGCAGTATTTT. This codes for CASSSRDREGDTQYF. The chain carries TRBV5-8 and TRBJ2-3, with 9 bases fitting TRBD1. Germline V gene data show CDR1 as SGHTS and CDR2 as YDEGEE. V lost 3 bases to trimming and J lost 5 bases; unmatched junction nucleotides: 7. The CDR3 has 15 residues.

This chain uses TRBV12-3 or TRBV12-4 with TRBJ2-7; no reliable D call. V lost 5 bases and J lost 4, with 9 bases in between. This CDR3 comprises 12 residues. CDR3 in amino acids: CASSPNAYEQYF. The CDR3, as DNA: TGTGCCAGCAGTCCGAACGCGTACGAGCAGTACTTC.

J is TRBJ1-6 and V is TRBV5-1; TRBD1 is a possible D gene (5 bases). The germline CDR1 and CDR2 sequences are SGHRS and YFSETQ. The CDR3 is 15 amino acids. Trimming left V 1 base short and J 6 bases short, with 11 bases between. CDR3 residues: CASSLQDTFNSPLHF. The DNA for the CDR3 is TGCGCCAGCAGCTTGCAGGACACGTTTAATTCACCCCTCCACTTT. Based on the CDR3 plus reference TRBV5-1 and TRBJ1-6, the full variable domain is KAGVTQTPRYLIKTRGQQVTLSCSPISGHRSVSWYQQTPGQGLQFLFEYFSETQRNKGNFPGRFSGRQFSNSRSEMNVSTLELGDSALYLCASSLQDTFNSPLHFGNGTRLTVT.

The V and J genes are TRBV3-1 (or the pseudogene TRBV3-2) and TRBJ1-6; 8 bases are shared with TRBD1. Trimming removed 0 bases from V and 1 base from J; junction bases left unmatched: 5. Germline loops: CDR1 LGHDT, CDR2 YNNKEL (reference sequence). The CDR3 covers 18 residues. In DNA, the CDR3 is TGTGCCAGCAGCCAAGATTCAGGGGGCCTATCCTATAATTCACCCCTCCACTTT. It translates to CASSQDSGGLSYNSPLHF.

The V and J genes are TRBV7-3 and TRBJ1-1, with a tentative D call TRBD1 (5 bases). Trimming cost V 5 bases and J 3 bases, with 13 bases left between them. Looked up from germline, CDR1 is SGHTA and CDR2 is FQGTGA. The CDR3 runs to 14 residues. CDR3 residues: CASSRDGGDTEAFF. The CDR3 DNA reads TGTGCCAGCAGCCGGGATGGGGGAGACACTGAAGCTTTCTTT. Filled out from reference TRBV7-3 and TRBJ1-1, the complete variable domain reads GAGVSQTPSNKVTEKGKYVELRCDPISGHTALYWYRQSLGQGPEFLIYFQGTGAADDSGLPNDRFFAVRPEGSVSTLKIQRTERGDSAVYLCASSRDGGDTEAFFGQGTRLTVV.

The chain has TRBV7-2 and TRBJ1-2; TRBD1 is a possible D gene (5 bases). Trimming took off 1 base at V and 4 bases at J, with 25 bases between the two ends. The CDR3 runs to 19 residues. Per the germline V gene, CDR1 is SGHTA and CDR2 is FQGNSA. CDR3 in amino acids: CASSLGFFNRGDQAYGYTF. DNA for the CDR3: TGTGCCAGCAGCTTAGGTTTTTTCAATCGGGGGGACCAAGCCTATGGCTACACCTTC.

V is TRBV18 and J is TRBJ2-3; 10 bases are shared with TRBD2. Germline loops: CDR1 KGHSH, CDR2 LQKENI. Germline trimming cut 3 bases from V and 6 bases from J; bases unmatched to any gene: 6. There are 15 residues in the CDR3. The CDR3, as DNA: TGTGCCAGCTCACCCTCTAGCGGGAGACTCGATACGCAGTATTTT. Translating it yields CASSPSSGRLDTQYF.

The chain is built from TRBV12-5 and TRBJ2-7; D unclear. From germline, CDR1 is LGHNT and CDR2 FRNRAP. The CDR3 sequence is 16 residues long. V lost 9 bases to trimming and J lost 2 bases, with 23 bases between them. The CDR3 sequence is CASVPPNAATAYEQYF. The DNA for the CDR3 is TGTGCTAGCGTTCCCCCTAACGCAGCTACAGCCTACGAGCAGTACTTC.

This clone has just one count. V gene TRBV7-3 combines with J gene TRBJ1-1, with D possibly being TRBD1 (6 bases). Germline V gives CDR1 SGHTA, CDR2 FQGTGA. The V end lost 4 bases, the J end lost 5 bases, and 11 bases lay between the germline ends. The CDR3 length is 13 residues. CDR3 nucleotides: TGTGCCAGCAGCTCATTAGGGGGGACTGAAGCTTTCTTT. Protein sequence: CASSSLGGTEAFF.

The chain links TRBV3-1 (or the pseudogene TRBV3-2) to TRBJ1-6; D is ambiguous. Trimming removed 0 bases from V and 14 bases from J, with 8 bases in between. The CDR3 is 12 residues long. Germline CDR1 reads LGHDT; CDR2 reads YNNKEL (reference sequence). This CDR3 is CASSQEIGTLHF. The CDR3 nucleotides are TGTGCCAGCAGCCAAGAAATAGGGACCCTCCACTTT.

The genes are TRBV5-1 and TRBJ2-6, with D possibly TRBD1 on 5 matching bases. Germline lookup yields CDR1 SGHRS and CDR2 YFSETQ. The CDR3 sequence is 17 residues long. Trimming removed 1 base from V and 0 bases from J, with 11 bases in between. CDR3 DNA sequence: TGCGCCAGCAGCTTGACAGGTTCGAGCTCTGGGGCCAACGTCCTGACTTTC. Translating it yields CASSLTGSSSGANVLTF. Looking up the rest from reference TRBV5-1 and TRBJ2-6 gives the full variable domain: KAGVTQTPRYLIKTRGQQVTLSCSPISGHRSVSWYQQTPGQGLQFLFEYFSETQRNKGNFPGRFSGRQFSNSRSEMNVSTLELGDSALYLCASSLTGSSSGANVLTFGAGSRLTVL.

The chain joins TRBV2 to TRBJ2-3; 7 bases agree with TRBD1. The CDR3 has 15 residues. The V and J ends lost 9 bases and 0 bases, in that order; junction bases with no gene match: 9. In germline, CDR1 is SNHLY, CDR2 FYNNEI. The CDR3 here is CARGPPDRSTDTQYF. The DNA of the CDR3 is TGTGCCAGAGGACCCCCGGACAGGAGCACAGATACGCAGTATTTT. The whole variable domain, remainder taken from reference TRBV2 and TRBJ2-3, is EPEVTQTPSHQVTQMGQEVILRCVPISNHLYFYWYRQILGQKVEFLVSFYNNEISEKSEIFDDQFSVERPDGSNFTLKIRSTKLEDSAMYFCARGPPDRSTDTQYFGPGTRLTVL.

The chain has TRBV6-5 and TRBJ1-3, with no clear D. Germline V gene sequence: CDR1 MNHEY, CDR2 SVGAGI. This CDR3 has 16 residues. The germline V and J ends were trimmed by 0 bases and 0 bases, with 9 bases remaining between them. The CDR3 coding sequence is TGTGCCAGCAGTTACTCGCTCACCCTCTCTGGAAACACCATATATTTT. Amino acid sequence: CASSYSLTLSGNTIYF.

The V gene is TRBV5-4, the J gene TRBJ1-6; no clear D. CDR1 is SGHNT, CDR2 YYREEE, per germline (reference sequence). The CDR3 consists of 12 residues. V lost 0 bases and J lost 6, with 1 base in between. The CDR3 nucleotides read TGTGCCAGCAGCTTGGCTAATTCACCCCTCCACTTT. Translating it yields CASSLANSPLHF.

V is TRBV11-2 and J is TRBJ1-2; D gene ambiguous. Looked up from germline, CDR1 is SGHAT and CDR2 is FQNNGV. Trimming removed 5 bases at V and 7 bases at J, with 11 bases between. The CDR3 contains 12 residues. The CDR3 DNA reads TGTGCCAGCAGCGGCTCTCGGGTTGGCTACACCTTC. This sequence encodes CASSGSRVGYTF. Full variable domain (remainder filled in from reference TRBV11-2 and TRBJ1-2): EAGVAQSPRYKIIEKRQSVAFWCNPISGHATLYWYQQILGQGPKLLIQFQNNGVVDDSQLPKDRFSAERLKGVDSTLKIQPAKLEDSAVYLCASSGSRVGYTFGSGTRLTVV.

The gene calls are TRBV6-5 and TRBJ1-1; D is unclear. This CDR3 comprises 14 residues. V lost 5 bases and J 2 bases, leaving 12 bases between the germline ends. CDR1 and CDR2 from the germline V gene are MNHEY and SVGAGI. CDR3 protein: CASSHVVINTEAFF. As DNA, the CDR3 is TGTGCCAGCAGTCACGTTGTAATTAACACTGAAGCTTTCTTT.

V and J are TRBV4-2 and TRBJ1-6; D ambiguous. The germline gives CDR1 LGHNA, CDR2 YNFKEQ. V was pared by 1 base and J by 3 bases, with 16 bases between. This CDR3 is built from 18 residues. CDR3 in DNA: TGTGCCAGCAGCCAAGGACTGCTTCCCGTAGGCTATAATTCACCCCTCCACTTT. Residues: CASSQGLLPVGYNSPLHF.